The rows below give T cell receptor beta chains drawn from one sample of a study of CD8 T cells in ankylosing spondylitis. TCRdb processed the 5' RACE reads anew with MiXCR; each CDR3 protein has one entry. The sample holds fewer than 400,000 distinct CDR3 sequences; 14% to 15% are singletons and the top ten take about 1%. The sequenced material came from blood, either unsorted or a sorted T cell fraction (not recorded which). All receptors derive from a male donor with ankylosing spondylitis or in good health (not recorded which). Each CDR3 is given with its conserved first and last residue. A D gene is named only where the DNA matches it firmly. A clone size is listed for some rows: how often the clone was seen (once, few, many), or a class if it is expanded.

J gene | D gene | V gene | clone size | CDR3 protein | CDR3 DNA
TRBJ2-5 | NA | TRBV3-1 | NA | CASSHRTQETQYF | TGTGCCAGCAGCCATCGGACGCAAGAGACCCAGTACTTC
TRBJ1-2 | NA | TRBV12-3/TRBV12-4 | many | CASNGPGLNYGYTF | TGTGCCAGCAACGGTCCAGGGCTCAACTATGGCTACACCTTC
TRBJ2-7 | NA | TRBV7-9 | NA | CASSSRAGYEQYF | TGTGCCAGCAGCTCCCGGGCGGGGTACGAGCAGTACTTC
TRBJ2-7 | NA | TRBV9 | few | CASSVGVGGQGYEQYF | TGTGCCAGCAGCGTAGGGGTAGGAGGGCAGGGCTACGAGCAGTACTTC
TRBJ2-7 | NA | TRBV20-1 | NA | CSARQGSSYEQYF | TGCAGTGCTAGACAGGGGAGCTCCTACGAGCAGTACTTC
TRBJ2-5 | NA | TRBV2 | few | CASSEANQGLETQYF | TGTGCCAGCAGTGAAGCGAATCAGGGGTTGGAGACCCAGTACTTC
TRBJ1-4 | TRBD1 | TRBV5-1 | few | CASSHRTGEEKLFF | TGCGCCAGCAGCCACCGGACAGGGGAGGAAAAACTGTTTTTT
TRBJ1-2 | TRBD1 | TRBV10-3 | NA | CATTSDRGGYTF | TGTGCCACGACGTCGGACAGGGGTGGCTACACCTTC
TRBJ2-3 | NA | TRBV7-2 | NA | CASSLTLAPDTQYF | TGTGCCAGCAGCTTAACTCTAGCTCCAGATACGCAGTATTTT
TRBJ1-5 | NA | TRBV27 | few | CASSLRGGAGQPQHF | TGTGCCAGCAGCCTTCGTGGGGGGGCAGGGCAGCCCCAGCATTTT
TRBJ2-1 | NA | TRBV12-3/TRBV12-4 | NA | CASSLGSSSYNEQFF | TGTGCCAGCAGTTTGGGTTCGAGCTCCTACAATGAGCAGTTCTTC
TRBJ2-5 | NA | TRBV6-5 | NA | CASSYRFGGPETQYF | TGTGCCAGCAGTTACCGTTTCGGGGGACCAGAGACCCAGTACTTC
TRBJ2-3 | NA | TRBV2 | NA | CASSEFLSTDTQYF | TGTGCCAGCAGTGAATTTCTCAGCACAGATACGCAGTATTTT
TRBJ2-7 | NA | TRBV7-2 | NA | CASSLFLLSSYEQYF | TGTGCCAGCAGCTTATTCCTCCTTTCATCCTACGAGCAGTACTTC
TRBJ1-2 | NA | TRBV20-1 | few | CSASPNTDYYGYTF | TGCAGTGCTAGTCCGAACACGGATTACTATGGCTACACCTTC
TRBJ2-1 | TRBD2 | TRBV6-9 | few | CASSSGGSEQFF | TGTGCCAGCAGTTCGGGGGGGAGTGAGCAGTTCTTC
TRBJ2-5 | TRBD1 | TRBV3-1 | NA | CASSQTGGGETQYF | TGTGCCAGCAGCCAGACAGGGGGCGGGGAGACCCAGTACTTC
TRBJ2-7 | NA | TRBV2 | few | CATNFGTPPYEQYF | TGTGCCACCAACTTCGGGACTCCTCCTTACGAGCAGTACTTC
TRBJ1-2 | NA | TRBV7-2 | few | CASSLYVGYTF | TGTGCCAGCAGCTTATATGTGGGCTACACCTTC
TRBJ2-5 | TRBD2 | TRBV20-1 | once | CSARGLAGDETQYF | TGCAGTGCTAGGGGACTAGCGGGAGACGAGACCCAGTACTTC
TRBJ1-1 | NA | TRBV5-1 | many | CASSPQGYTEAFF | TGCGCCAGCAGCCCCCAAGGGTACACTGAAGCTTTCTTT
TRBJ1-2 | NA | TRBV18 | few | CASSPEQNYGYTF | TGTGCCAGCTCACCTGAACAGAACTATGGCTACACCTTC
TRBJ2-2 | NA | TRBV6-5 | few | CASRSWSGELFF | TGTGCCAGCAGGAGCTGGTCCGGGGAGCTGTTTTTT
TRBJ2-3 | TRBD2 | TRBV20-1 | NA | CCASPPSGGLRTDTQYF | TGCTGTGCTAGTCCCCCCAGCGGGGGCCTCCGCACAGATACGCAGTATTTT
TRBJ2-4 | NA | TRBV5-1 | NA | CASSRTRDGDNIQYF | TGCGCCAGCAGCCGGACTCGGGACGGAGATAACATTCAGTACTTC
TRBJ1-1 | NA | TRBV5-1 | NA | CASSLNEAANTEAFF | TGCGCCAGCAGCTTGAATGAGGCGGCGAACACTGAAGCTTTCTTT
TRBJ1-2 | NA | TRBV29-1 | few | CSVEDRGRNNYGYTF | TGCAGCGTTGAAGATCGGGGCAGAAACAACTATGGCTACACCTTC
TRBJ1-2 | NA | TRBV12-3/TRBV12-4 | NA | CASSFGGFRGYTF | TGTGCCAGCAGTTTTGGGGGGTTCCGGGGCTACACCTTC
TRBJ1-6 | TRBD1 | TRBV2 | few | CASSTGVRSPLHF | TGTGCCAGCAGTACAGGGGTGCGTTCACCCCTCCACTTT
TRBJ2-4 | NA | TRBV4-2 | few | CASSQEPRDIQYF | TGTGCCAGCAGCCAAGAACCCCGGGACATTCAGTACTTC
TRBJ2-2 | NA | TRBV7-9 | few | CASSLASRAANTGELFF | TGTGCCAGCAGCTTAGCGAGCAGAGCCGCGAACACCGGGGAGCTGTTTTTT
TRBJ2-5 | TRBD2 | TRBV4-1 | NA | CASSQDAGTSGAFETQYF | TGCGCCAGCAGCCAAGACGCCGGGACTAGCGGGGCCTTTGAGACCCAGTACTTC
TRBJ1-1 | NA | TRBV2 | NA | CASSDDPPRAFF | TGTGCCAGCAGTGATGACCCCCCGAGAGCTTTCTTT
TRBJ2-5 | NA | TRBV5-1 | NA | CASSLEGRQETQYF | TGCGCCAGCAGCTTGGAGGGCAGACAAGAGACCCAGTACTTC
TRBJ2-1 | NA | TRBV3-1 | few | CATSHRGTPRNEQFF | TGTGCCACCAGCCATCGGGGAACCCCTCGGAATGAGCAGTTCTTC
TRBJ2-7 | TRBD1 | TRBV11-3 | NA | CATSQGTRDRSYEQYF | TGTGCCACCTCCCAGGGGACCAGGGACAGGTCCTACGAGCAGTACTTC
TRBJ2-1 | TRBD2 | TRBV4-2 | NA | CASSRLAGGSEQFF | TGTGCCAGCAGCCGGCTAGCGGGGGGTAGTGAGCAGTTCTTC
TRBJ2-7 | TRBD2 | TRBV3-1 | NA | CASSTSGRSEQYF | TGTGCCAGCTCGACTAGCGGGAGAAGCGAGCAGTACTTC
TRBJ2-7 | TRBD2 | TRBV6-5 | few | CASSSWREGTYEQYF | TGTGCCAGCAGTTCCTGGCGGGAGGGAACCTACGAGCAGTACTTC
TRBJ2-1 | NA | TRBV20-1 | few | CSANKVPSYNEQFF | TGCAGTGCTAATAAGGTCCCCTCCTACAATGAGCAGTTCTTC
TRBJ2-7 | TRBD1 | TRBV6-1 | NA | CASSVVDRDEQYF | TGTGCCAGCAGCGTGGTGGACAGGGACGAGCAGTACTTC
TRBJ2-1 | TRBD2 | TRBV6-5 | once | CASSYWLAGGDNEQFF | TGTGCCAGCAGTTACTGGCTAGCGGGGGGTGACAATGAGCAGTTCTTC
TRBJ2-2 | NA | TRBV6-5 | few | CASSYVAVNTGELFF | TGTGCCAGCAGTTACGTAGCGGTGAACACCGGGGAGCTGTTTTTT
TRBJ2-1 | NA | TRBV7-9 | NA | CASSLVPFSSYNEQFF | TGTGCCAGCAGCTTAGTGCCTTTCAGCTCCTACAATGAGCAGTTCTTC
TRBJ1-4 | NA | TRBV12-3/TRBV12-4 | many | CASRSDGWRGKLFF | TGTGCCAGCAGATCGGACGGGTGGAGGGGAAAACTGTTTTTT
TRBJ2-5 | NA | TRBV21-1 | NA | CASRYETQYF | TGTGCCAGTCGGTATGAGACCCAGTACTTC
TRBJ2-7 | TRBD1 | TRBV12-3/TRBV12-4 | many | CASSPGQGDYEQYF | TGTGCCAGCAGTCCCGGACAGGGAGATTACGAGCAGTACTTC
TRBJ2-1 | TRBD1 | TRBV3-1 | few | CASSQADRYNEQFF | TGTGCCAGCAGCCAAGCGGACAGGTACAATGAGCAGTTCTTC
TRBJ2-2 | TRBD2 | TRBV11-2 | few | CASSHGQREGTGELFF | TGTGCCAGCAGCCACGGTCAGAGGGAGGGAACCGGGGAGCTGTTTTTT